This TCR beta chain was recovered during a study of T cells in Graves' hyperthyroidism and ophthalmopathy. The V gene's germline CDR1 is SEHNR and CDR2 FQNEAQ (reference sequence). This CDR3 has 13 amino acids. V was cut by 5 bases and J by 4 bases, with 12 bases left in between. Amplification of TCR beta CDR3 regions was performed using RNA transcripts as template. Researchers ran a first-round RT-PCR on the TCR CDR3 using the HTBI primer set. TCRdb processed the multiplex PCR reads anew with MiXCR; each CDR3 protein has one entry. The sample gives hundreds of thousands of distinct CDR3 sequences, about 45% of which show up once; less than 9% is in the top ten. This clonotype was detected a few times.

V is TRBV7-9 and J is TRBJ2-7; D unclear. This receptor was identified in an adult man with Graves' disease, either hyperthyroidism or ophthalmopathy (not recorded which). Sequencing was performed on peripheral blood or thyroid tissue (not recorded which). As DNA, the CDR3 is TGTGCCAGCAGCGTTAGTACCGGATACGAGCAGTACTTC. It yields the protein CASSVSTGYEQYF.